A single T cell receptor beta chain is shown here with its context. The data were obtained in a study of T cell responses to AZD1222 COVID-19 vaccine. Looked up from germline, CDR1 is MNHEY and CDR2 is SMNVEV (reference sequence). The V end lost 3 bases, the J end lost 1 base, and 9 bases lay between the germline ends. This CDR3 comprises 14 residues. Data came from immunoSEQ multiplex PCR; TCRdb stores just in-frame clones and leaves some out. This sample has around 99,000 clones; around 87% occur once, and the top ten carry less than 4.5%. Source: peripheral blood, taken 28 days after the second AZD1222 dose. This sequence originates from an adult who received the AZD1222 COVID-19 vaccine. The genes are TRBV27 and TRBJ1-1; D unresolved. The CDR3 DNA reads TGTGCCAGCAGTTTGGTGAGGAAGAACACTGAAGCTTTCTTT. Amino acids: CASSLVRKNTEAFF.